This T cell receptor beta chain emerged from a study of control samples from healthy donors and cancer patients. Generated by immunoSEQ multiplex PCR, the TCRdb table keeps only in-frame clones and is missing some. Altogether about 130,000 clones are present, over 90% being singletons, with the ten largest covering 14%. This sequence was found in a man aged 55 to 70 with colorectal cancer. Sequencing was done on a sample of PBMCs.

For the CDR3, the DNA is TGTGCCAGCAGTGAACTACAGGGGGTAGGCACTGAAGCTTTCTTT. This gives the protein CASSELQGVGTEAFF. The rearrangement uses TRBV6-1 and TRBJ1-1; 8 positions agree with TRBD1. Germline values: CDR1 MNHNS, CDR2 SASEGT. J gave up 4 bases and V 2 bases, and 6 bases lay outside the gene matches. This CDR3 region has 15 residues.